This entry features one T cell receptor (beta chain) sequence. For TCRbeta, the library was prepared with unique molecular identifiers. TCRdb re-analysed the PCR reads in MiXCR, keeping a single row per CDR3 protein. The data hold 250,000 to 300,000 distinct CDR3 sequences, with around 10% observed a single time. The data derive from a study of T-cell reconstitution after alpha-beta-depleted transplantation in children. There are 12 residues in the CDR3. Deletions cut 3 bases from V and 5 bases from J, with 7 bases between. The starting material was PBMCs, obtained before TCRalphabeta/CD19-depleted stem cell transplant. The receptor was isolated from a boy younger than two with acute myeloid leukemia, due to receive a stem cell transplant. The chain uses TRBV12-3 or TRBV12-4 and TRBJ2-5; D unresolved. The CDR3 protein is CASSLRWETQYF. The CDR3 DNA follows: TGTGCCAGCAGTTTGCGCTGGGAGACCCAGTACTTC.